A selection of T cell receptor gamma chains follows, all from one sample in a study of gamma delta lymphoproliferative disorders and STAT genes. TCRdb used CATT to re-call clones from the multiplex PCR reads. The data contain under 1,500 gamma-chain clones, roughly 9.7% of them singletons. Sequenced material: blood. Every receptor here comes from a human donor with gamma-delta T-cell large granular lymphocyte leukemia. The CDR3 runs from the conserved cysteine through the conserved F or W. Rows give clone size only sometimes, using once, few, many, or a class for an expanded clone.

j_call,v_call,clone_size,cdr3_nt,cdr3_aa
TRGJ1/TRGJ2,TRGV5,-,TGTGCCACCTGGGACAGGCGGGGATATAAGAAACTCTTT,CATWDRRGYKKLF
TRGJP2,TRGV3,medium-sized,TGTGCCACCTGGGACAGGCCCGGGCCGTCTCCTTCATATAGTAGTGATTGGATCAAGACGTTT,CATWDRPGPSPSYSSDWIKTF
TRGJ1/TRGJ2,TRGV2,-,TGTGCCACCTGGAACGGGCTGTCCCATCCCATTCCACCATATTATAAGAAACTCTTT,CATWNGLSHPIPPYYKKLF
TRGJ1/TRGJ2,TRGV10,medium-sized,TGTGCTGCGTGGGATCTTGCTCGTTATAAGAAACTCTTT,CAAWDLARYKKLF
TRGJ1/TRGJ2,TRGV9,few,TGTGCCTTGTGGGAGGTTAATTATTATAAGAAACTCTTT,CALWEVNYYKKLF
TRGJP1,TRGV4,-,TGTGCCACCTGGGACGGGCCTAAGGATCGCCCCTCTACTGGTTGGTTCAAGATATTT,CATWDGPKDRPSTGWFKIF
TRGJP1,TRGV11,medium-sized,-,CTTVPAGLGTFGATGWFKIF
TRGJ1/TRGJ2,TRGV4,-,TGTGCCACCTGGGATGGGGGAAGGTATTATAAGAAACTCTTT,CATWDGGRYYKKLF
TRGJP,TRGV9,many,TGTGCCTTGTGGGAGGTGGAAGAGTTGGGCAAAAAAATCAAGGTATTT,CALWEVEELGKKIKVF
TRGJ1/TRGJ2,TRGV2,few,TGTGCCACCTGGGACGGGCCGATTGATTATAAGAAACTCTTT,CATWDGPIDYKKLF
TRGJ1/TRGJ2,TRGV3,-,TGTGCCACCTGGGACAGGCGGAGGAAACTCTTT,CATWDRRRKLF
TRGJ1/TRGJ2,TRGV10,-,TGTGCTGCGTGGGACCCCTATAAGAAACTCTTT,CAAWDPYKKLF
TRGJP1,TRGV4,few,TGTGCCACCTGGGACCCGGAGCCTACTAAGTTCAAGATATTT,CATWDPEPTKFKIF
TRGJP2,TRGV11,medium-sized,TGTGCCTGCTGGATTAGTGATTGGATCAAGACGTTT,CACWISDWIKTF
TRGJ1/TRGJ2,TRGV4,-,TGTGCCACCTGGGACGGGCGCCTCTGGAATTATAAGAAACTCTTT,CATWDGRLWNYKKLF
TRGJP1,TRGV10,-,TGTGCTGCGTGGGATTATAAGAGCAGCACTGGTTGGTTCAAGATATTT,CAAWDYKSSTGWFKIF
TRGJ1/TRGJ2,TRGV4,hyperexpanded,TGTGCCACCTGGGACGGGCCTAGCATGGATTATTATAAGAAACTCTTT,CATWDGPSMDYYKKLF
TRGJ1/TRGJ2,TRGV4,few,TGTGCCACCTGGGATGGGCATCGGGTGGGCAAGAAACTCTTT,CATWDGHRVGKKLF
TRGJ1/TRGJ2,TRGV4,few,TGTGCCACCTGGGACGATTTCCTTTATTATAAGAAACTCTTT,CATWDDFLYYKKLF
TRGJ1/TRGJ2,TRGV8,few,TGTGCCACCTGGGCTGATCTAATGAGATTGAATTATTATAAGAAACTCTTT,CATWADLMRLNYYKKLF
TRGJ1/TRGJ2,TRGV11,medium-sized,TGTGCCTGCTGGATTCTCCGGAAACTCTTT,CACWILRKLF
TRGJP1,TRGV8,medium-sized,TGTGCCACCTTAGACCGATATACCACTGGTTGGTTCAAGATATTT,CATLDRYTTGWFKIF
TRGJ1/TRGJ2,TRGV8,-,TGTGCCACCTGGGATCCAACGGGGCCTGATAAGAAACTCTTT,CATWDPTGPDKKLF
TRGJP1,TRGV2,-,TGTGCCACCTGGGACGGGCTATCCACTGGTTGGTTCAAGATATTT,CATWDGLSTGWFKIF
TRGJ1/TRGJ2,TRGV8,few,TGTGCCACCTGGCCCCGAGGGGAGAAACTCTTT,CATWPRGEKLF
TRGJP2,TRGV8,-,TGTGCCACCTGGGATCTGAGGAGTAGTGATTGGATCAAGACGTTT,CATWDLRSSDWIKTF
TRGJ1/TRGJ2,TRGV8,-,TGTGCCACCGATGACAAGAAACTCTTT,CATDDKKLF
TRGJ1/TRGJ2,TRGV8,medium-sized,TGTGCCACCTGGGATGGACGGGGTTATAAGAAACTCTTT,CATWDGRGYKKLF
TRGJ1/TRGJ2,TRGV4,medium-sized,TGTGCCACCTGGGATGCCCATAGGGGTAAGAAACTCTTT,CATWDAHRGKKLF
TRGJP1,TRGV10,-,TGTGCTGCGTGGGATTATAGGGGCACTGGTTGGTTCAAGATATTT,CAAWDYRGTGWFKIF
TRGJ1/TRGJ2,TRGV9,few,TGTGCCTTGTGGGACTGTGGCAAGAAACTCTTT,CALWDCGKKLF
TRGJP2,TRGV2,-,TGTGCCACCTGGGACGGCCCCGCCAATTGGAGTAGTGATTGGATCAAGACGTTT,CATWDGPANWSSDWIKTF
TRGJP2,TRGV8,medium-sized,TGTGCCACCTGGGTCTGGGCTCTAAGTAGTGATTGGATCAAGACGTTT,CATWVWALSSDWIKTF
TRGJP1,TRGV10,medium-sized,TGTGCTGCGTGGGATTATCGGGCCACTGGTTGGTTCAAGATATTT,CAAWDYRATGWFKIF
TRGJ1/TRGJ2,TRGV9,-,TGTGCCTTGTGGGACCCCTTGAAACGGTATTATAAGAAACTCTTT,CALWDPLKRYYKKLF
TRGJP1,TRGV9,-,TGTGCGCTAAAGCAGGATACCACTGGTTGGTTCAAGATATTT,CALKQDTTGWFKIF
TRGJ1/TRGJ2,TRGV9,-,TGTGCCTCTTATTATTATAAGAAACTCTTT,CASYYYKKLF